This T cell receptor beta chain was observed in a study of T cell responses to AZD1222 COVID-19 vaccine. Here immunoSEQ multiplex PCR was the method, and the copy in TCRdb shows in-frame clones only, minus some. The repertoire consists of about 100,000 clones, with about 88% occurring once and the leading ten covering 2.8%. Deletions cut 0 bases from V and 0 bases from J, with 4 bases between. Germline V gives CDR1 SGHRS, CDR2 YFSETQ. The CDR3 sequence is 14 residues long. Study findings and constraints: After two AZD1222 doses, spike-specific TCR breadth and depth rose versus day 0. Possibly, clonal diversity was underestimated; donors were largely white British and included more females. Repertoires were obtained solely post-peak T cell response.

As regards this clone: The antigen is unknown.

The sequence came from an adult in good health. The input for sequencing was peripheral blood, taken on day 0 of AZD1222 vaccination. The V call is TRBV5-1, the J call TRBJ1-3; D unresolved. The CDR3 nucleotides read TGCGCCAGCAGCTTGGAAGGCTCTGGAAACACCATATATTTT. Residues: CASSLEGSGNTIYF.